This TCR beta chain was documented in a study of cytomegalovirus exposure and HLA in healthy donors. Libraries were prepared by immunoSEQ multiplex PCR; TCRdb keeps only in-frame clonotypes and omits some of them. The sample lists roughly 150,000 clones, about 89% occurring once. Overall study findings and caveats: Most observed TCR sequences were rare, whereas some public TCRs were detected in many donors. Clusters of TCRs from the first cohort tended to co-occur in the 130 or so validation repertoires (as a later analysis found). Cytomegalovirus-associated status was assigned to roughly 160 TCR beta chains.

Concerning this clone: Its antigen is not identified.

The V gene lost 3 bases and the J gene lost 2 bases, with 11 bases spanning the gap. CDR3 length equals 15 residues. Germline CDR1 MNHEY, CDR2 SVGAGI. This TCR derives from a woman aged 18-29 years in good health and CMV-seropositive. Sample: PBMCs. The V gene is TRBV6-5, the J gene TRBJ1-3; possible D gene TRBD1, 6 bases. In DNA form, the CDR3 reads TGTGCCAGCAGTTATCAGGGGACCCCTGGAAACACCATATATTTT. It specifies CASSYQGTPGNTIYF.